This TCR beta chain was recovered during a study of T cell repertoires in cytomegalovirus infection. TCRdb processed the reads anew with MiXCR; each CDR3 protein has one entry. The profile shows 400,000 to 550,000 distinct CDR3 sequences, about 11% of them singletons. V was shortened by 7 bases and J by 2 bases, with 12 bases between the two germline ends. Germline V gene lookup returns CDR1 ENHRY and CDR2 SYGVKD. This CDR3 has 13 residues. The table lists this clonotype with many counts. The antigen remains undetermined. Study observations and caveats: Frequencies of public TCR beta families were cumulated, and this identified carriers of CMV plus the relevant HLA.

This chain uses TRBV10-3 with TRBJ2-7; the D gene is possibly TRBD2 (7 bases). The sequence came from a human donor in good health (CMV status not recorded). Some clones in this sample may be carry-over from other donors' samples. The sequencing sample was made of PBMCs. In nucleotides, the CDR3 is TGTGCCATCAAGCGGGGACAAGCCTACGAGCAGTACTTC. This sequence encodes CAIKRGQAYEQYF.